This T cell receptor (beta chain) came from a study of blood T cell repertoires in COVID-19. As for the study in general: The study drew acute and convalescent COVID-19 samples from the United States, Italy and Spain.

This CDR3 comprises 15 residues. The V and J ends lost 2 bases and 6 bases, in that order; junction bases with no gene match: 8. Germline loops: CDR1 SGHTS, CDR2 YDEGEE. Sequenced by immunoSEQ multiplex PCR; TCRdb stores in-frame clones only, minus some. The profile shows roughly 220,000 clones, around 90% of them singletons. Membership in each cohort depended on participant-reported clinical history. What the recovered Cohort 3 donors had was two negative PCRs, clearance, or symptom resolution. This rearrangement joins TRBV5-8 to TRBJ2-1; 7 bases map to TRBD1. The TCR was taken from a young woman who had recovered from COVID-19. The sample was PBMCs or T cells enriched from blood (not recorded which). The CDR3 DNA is TGTGCCAGCAGCTTTTCGACAGGGTGGGGCAATGAGCAGTTCTTC. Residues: CASSFSTGWGNEQFF.